The clone carrying this T cell receptor beta chain appeared many times. Its specificity is unknown. During its preparation, the TCRbeta library received unique molecular identifiers. MiXCR, applied by TCRdb to the PCR reads, yields one record per CDR3 protein. The repertoire holds hundreds of thousands of distinct CDR3 sequences, with roughly 14% as singletons. This CDR3 contains 16 residues. V was pared by 2 bases and J by 2 bases, with 13 bases between. Germline CDR1 and CDR2: MRHNA and SNTAGT. This sample stems from a study of T-cell reconstitution after alpha-beta-depleted transplantation in children. Study observations and caveats: The study traced high day-60 TCRbeta diversity in some patients to surviving recipient T cells and thymic progenitors. T-cell counts and diversity at one year following transplant were attributed mainly to newly produced T cells. Reportedly, roughly two months post-transplant, alpha-beta T cells arose from several hundred expanded graft clones.

The receptor comes from a girl aged 2-10 years with congenital amegakaryocytic thrombocytopenia, due to receive a stem cell transplant. The V call is TRBV6-4, the J call TRBJ2-1; D call uncertain. Sequencing used PBMCs, obtained before TCRalphabeta/CD19-depleted stem cell transplant. For the CDR3, the DNA is TGTGCCAGCAGTGACAAGGGTTTTAGTACCTACAATGAGCAGTTCTTC. Its protein product is CASSDKGFSTYNEQFF.